This TCR beta chain was recovered during a study of blood T cell dynamics during melanoma immunotherapy. V was cut by 7 bases and J by 2 bases, with 12 bases left in between. Per the germline V gene, CDR1 is LNHDA and CDR2 is SQIVND (reference sequence). The CDR3 length is 14 residues. Data came from immunoSEQ multiplex PCR; TCRdb stores just in-frame clones and leaves some out. The table has 14,000 or so clones, 86% seen once. The time point: pre-treatment baseline. Sequences were derived from blood, sampled from a patient treated with checkpoint blockade. This chain joins TRBV19 and TRBJ1-3, with D possibly matching TRBD1 (5 bases). The sequence derives from a human donor with melanoma. The CDR3 DNA follows: TGTGCCAGTAACGAGGGGACTGCTGGAAACACCATATATTTT. It codes for CASNEGTAGNTIYF.